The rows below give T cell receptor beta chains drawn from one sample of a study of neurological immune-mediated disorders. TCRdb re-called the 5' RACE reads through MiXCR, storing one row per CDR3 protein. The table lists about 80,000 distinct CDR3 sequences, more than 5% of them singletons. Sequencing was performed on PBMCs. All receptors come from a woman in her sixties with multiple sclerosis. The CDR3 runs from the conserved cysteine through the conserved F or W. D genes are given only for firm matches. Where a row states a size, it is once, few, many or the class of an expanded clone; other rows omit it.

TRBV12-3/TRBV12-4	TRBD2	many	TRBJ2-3	TGTGCCAGCAGTGCGGGGGGTGGGGTGGAATCAGATACGCAGTATTTT	CASSAGGGVESDTQYF
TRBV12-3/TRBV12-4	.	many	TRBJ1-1	TGTGCCAGCAGTTTATTGTCGGGTACTGAAGCTTTCTTT	CASSLLSGTEAFF
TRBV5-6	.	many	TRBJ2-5	TGTGCCAGCAGCTCCCAGGGGCCGGGGGAGACCCAGTACTTC	CASSSQGPGETQYF
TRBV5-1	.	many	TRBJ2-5	TGCGCCAGCAGCTTGGTGGGAGAGTGGAGGGAGACCCAGTACTTC	CASSLVGEWRETQYF
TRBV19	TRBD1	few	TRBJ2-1	TGTGCCAGTAGTAGCGGACAGGGACTCCCCTCGGGGCAGTTCTTC	CASSSGQGLPSGQFF
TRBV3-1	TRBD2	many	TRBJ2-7	TGTGCCAGCAGCGTGACTAGCGGGGGCCTGCGCGGCGAGCAGTACTTC	CASSVTSGGLRGEQYF
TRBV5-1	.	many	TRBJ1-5	TGCGCCAGCAGCTCATCGGGGGGGGCTTATAGCAATCAGCCCCAGCATTTT	CASSSSGGAYSNQPQHF
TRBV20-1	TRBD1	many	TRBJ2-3	TGCAGTGCTAGAGATCCCCGGACAGGGGGGACAGATACGCAGTATTTT	CSARDPRTGGTDTQYF
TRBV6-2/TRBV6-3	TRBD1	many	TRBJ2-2	TGTGCCAGCAGTGCGAACCGGGACAGCACCGGGGAGCTGTTTTTT	CASSANRDSTGELFF
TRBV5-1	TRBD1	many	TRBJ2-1	TGCGCCAGCAGCTTGCAGGGGGCGTTGTACAATGAGCAGTTCTTC	CASSLQGALYNEQFF
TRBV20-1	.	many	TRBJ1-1	TGCAGTGCTAGAGTCAGGGAGGGCTGGAACACTGAAGCTTTCTTT	CSARVREGWNTEAFF
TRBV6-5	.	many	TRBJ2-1	TGTGCCAGCAGTTCCCTTCTTGACAGGGTCGGGAGCAATGAGCAGTTCTTC	CASSSLLDRVGSNEQFF
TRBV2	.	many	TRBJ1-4	TGTGCCAGCAGTGACCGGGGGAGAGCAGGTGAAAAACTGTTTTTT	CASSDRGRAGEKLFF
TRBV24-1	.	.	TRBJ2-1	TGTGCCACCAGTGATCCCTCGGCCGGATTGGGGGACGAGCAGTTCTTC	CATSDPSAGLGDEQFF
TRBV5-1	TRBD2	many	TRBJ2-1	TGCGCCAGCAGCTTGGGGTCACTAGCGGGGGGGCCAGGGGATGAGCAGTTCTTC	CASSLGSLAGGPGDEQFF
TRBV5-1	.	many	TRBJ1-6	TGCGCCAGCAGCCCGGATGCTTCACCCCTCCACTTT	CASSPDASPLHF
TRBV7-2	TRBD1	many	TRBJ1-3	TGTGCCAGCAGCCCCCGGACAGGGGGAAACACCATATATTTT	CASSPRTGGNTIYF
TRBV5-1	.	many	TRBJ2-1	TGCGCCAGCAGTCATGACTGGAATGAGCAGTTCTTC	CASSHDWNEQFF
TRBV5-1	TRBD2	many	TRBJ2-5	TGCGCCAGCAGCTTGTACGGGACTAGCGGGGGCCAGGGAGAGACCCAGTACTTC	CASSLYGTSGGQGETQYF
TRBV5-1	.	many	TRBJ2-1	TGCGCCAGCAGCTCTAAAGCCCAGAATGAGCAGTTCTTC	CASSSKAQNEQFF
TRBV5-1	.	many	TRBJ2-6	TGCGCCAGCAGCTTAGTCCTGGACAGCGGGGGGGCCAACGTCCTGACTTTC	CASSLVLDSGGANVLTF
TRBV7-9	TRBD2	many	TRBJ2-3	TGTGCCAGCAGCTTCGGACTAGCGGGGGTGAGCACAGATACGCAGTATTTT	CASSFGLAGVSTDTQYF
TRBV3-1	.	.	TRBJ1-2	TGTGCCAGCAGTTCCAGGGAGGGTGTCTACACCTTC	CASSSREGVYTF
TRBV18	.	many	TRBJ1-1	TGTGCCAGCTCACCAGGACAAATGAACACTGAAGCTTTCTTT	CASSPGQMNTEAFF
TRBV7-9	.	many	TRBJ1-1	TGTGCCAGCAGCCCCCACAACACTGAAGCTTTCTTT	CASSPHNTEAFF
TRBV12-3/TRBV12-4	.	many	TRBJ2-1	TGTGCCAGCAGTTTAGAATTGGGGGGGCGGGGCAATGAGCAGTTCTTC	CASSLELGGRGNEQFF
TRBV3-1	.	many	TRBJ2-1	TGTGCCAGCAGCCCGACTGTGAGCTCCTACAATGAGCAGTTCTTC	CASSPTVSSYNEQFF
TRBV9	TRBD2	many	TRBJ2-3	TGTGCCAGCAGCGTAGCCCCCGGGGGGGGTACAGATACGCAGTATTTT	CASSVAPGGGTDTQYF
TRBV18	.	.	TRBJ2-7	TGTGCCAGCTCACCAGAGGGTTGGTACGAGCAGTACTTC	CASSPEGWYEQYF
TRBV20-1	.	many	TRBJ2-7	TGCAGTGCCGGGACGGGTTACGAGCAGTACTTC	CSAGTGYEQYF
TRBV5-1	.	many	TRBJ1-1	TGCGCCAGCGCCCCTGGGGACACGCTCGGCACTGAAGCTTTCTTT	CASAPGDTLGTEAFF
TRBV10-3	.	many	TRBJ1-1	TGTGCCATCAGTGAGTCGATGGGGTCTGAAGCTTTCTTT	CAISESMGSEAFF
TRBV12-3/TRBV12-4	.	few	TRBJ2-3	TGTGCCAGCAGTTTAGGGGGGGGCACAGATACGCAGTATTTT	CASSLGGGTDTQYF
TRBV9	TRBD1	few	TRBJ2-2	TGTGCCAGCAGCGGTAAAAAGGACAGGGTTTCCGGGGAGCTGTTTTTT	CASSGKKDRVSGELFF
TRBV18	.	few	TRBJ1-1	TGTGCCAGCTCACAGACGACAGGTAGTAACACTGAAGCTTTCTTT	CASSQTTGSNTEAFF
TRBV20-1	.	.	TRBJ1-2	TGCAGTGCCCCCAGGGCCTCGGGTGGCTACACCTTC	CSAPRASGGYTF
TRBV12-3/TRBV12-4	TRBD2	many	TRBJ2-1	TGTGCCAGCAGTCGGACTAGCGGGGGCCCCAATGAGCAGTTCTTC	CASSRTSGGPNEQFF
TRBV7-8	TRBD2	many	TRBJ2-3	TGTGCCAGCAACCTAAGAGCGGGGGGCGTGGATACGCAGTATTTT	CASNLRAGGVDTQYF
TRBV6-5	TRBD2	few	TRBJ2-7	TGTGCCAGCAGTTACGACGGGAGGGTTTACGAGCAGTACTTC	CASSYDGRVYEQYF
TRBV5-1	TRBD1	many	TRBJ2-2	TGCGCCAGCAGCCCGGACAGGAGGAACACCGGGGAGCTGTTTTTT	CASSPDRRNTGELFF
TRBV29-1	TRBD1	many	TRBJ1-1	TGCAGCGTTTATATCCCGGACAGGGGGACCACTGAAGCTTTCTTT	CSVYIPDRGTTEAFF
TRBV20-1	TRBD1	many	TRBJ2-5	TGCAGTGCTAGGGGACAGCCCTTTGAGACCCAGTACTTC	CSARGQPFETQYF
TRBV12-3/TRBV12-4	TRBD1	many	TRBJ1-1	TGTGCCAGCAGTCCAGGACAGGGGAGGACTGAAGCTTTCTTT	CASSPGQGRTEAFF
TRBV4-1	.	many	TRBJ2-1	TGCGCCAGCAGCACGAGGGAGGAGGCTGAGCAGTTCTTC	CASSTREEAEQFF
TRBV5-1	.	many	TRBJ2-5	TGCGCCAGCAGCTTGGCGCCGGCGGGGGCGTTGGAGACCCAGTACTTC	CASSLAPAGALETQYF
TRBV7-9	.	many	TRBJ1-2	TGTGCCAGCAGCTTAGGGGGACCGCCGTATGGCTACACCTTC	CASSLGGPPYGYTF
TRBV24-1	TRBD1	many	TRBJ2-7	TGTGCCACCGGATACCTCGGGACAGGCTCCTACGAGCAGTACTTC	CATGYLGTGSYEQYF
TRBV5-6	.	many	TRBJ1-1	TGTGCCAGCAGCTTCAGAGGGGGGAACACTGAAGCTTTCTTT	CASSFRGGNTEAFF
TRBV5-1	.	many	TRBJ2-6	TGCGCCAGCAGCTTGACCCTTACTGGGGCCAACGTCCTGACTTTC	CASSLTLTGANVLTF
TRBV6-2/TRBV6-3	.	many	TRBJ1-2	TGTGCCAGCAGTTATGCGTCCTTAAAGGCCGGCTACACCTTC	CASSYASLKAGYTF
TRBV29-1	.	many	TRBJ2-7	TGCAGCGTTGGGACAGCGTTAATCGGCGAGCAGTACTTC	CSVGTALIGEQYF
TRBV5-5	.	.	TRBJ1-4	TGTGCCAGCAGCCCGGGGGCTAATGAAAAACTGTTTTTT	CASSPGANEKLFF
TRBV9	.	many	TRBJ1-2	TGTGCCAGCAGCGTAGGAGGCAGCAACTATGGCTACACCTTC	CASSVGGSNYGYTF
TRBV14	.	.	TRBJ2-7	TGTGCCAGCTCTACAACGGGGTACGAGCAGTACTTC	CASSTTGYEQYF
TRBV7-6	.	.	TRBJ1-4	TGTGCCAGCAGCCAAGATCGGGCAGTGCCACAGGGTGAAAAACTGTTTTTT	CASSQDRAVPQGEKLFF